The entry below gives a single T cell receptor (beta chain) sequence along with its context. Its antigen is currently not known. There are no base qualities to consult, and no much larger clone falls within one base. The data originate from a study of blood T cell repertoires in COVID-19 (dated by TCRdb to 2019 to 2021). Regarding the research as a whole: Collaborator samples came from the United States, Italy and Spain and covered acute and convalescent phases of COVID-19. The prospective study material was composed of cDNA or gDNA derived from T cells, B-cell-depleted T cells, or PBMCs. The dataset comprised deeply sampled blood TCRbeta repertoires from subjects exposed to, actively infected with, or recovered from COVID-19. The repertoires were released in a freely available public database intended as a resource for research on the immune response to SARS-CoV-2. Samples came from the ongoing ImmuneRACE study (first 160 participants) plus 1,254 subjects from 6 global collaborators. Sample metadata almost always included a de-identified subject ID, COVID-19 status, age in years and sex. Where available, HLA class I and class II types were obtained from metadata supplied by the sample provider rather than from assay-based typing.

Each collaborating institution followed its own protocols to collect whole blood in K2EDTA tubes. For TCRbeta analysis, collaborators shipped samples in one of three forms: frozen whole blood, isolated PBMCs, or DNA extracted from either of those sample types. Here is what the overall study found, with its caveats: Clinical and demographic metadata were provided uncurated, with the amount varying by source and participant.

The CDR3 runs 15 residues from the cysteine to the phenylalanine. Only the CDR3 DNA is retained, 45 bases long and in frame from the first base. CDR1 SGHKS and CDR2 YYEKEE are derived from the germline V gene (reference sequence). V loses 0 bases, J loses 4 bases, and the germline ends lie 10 bases apart. The immunoSEQ Assay, a bias-controlled multiplex PCR, was used to amplify TCRbeta CDR3 regions from genomic DNA. For the original study's pipeline: The number of nucleated cells in each sample was estimated by amplification of reference gene primers within the assay. To quantify the absolute abundance of each unique TCRbeta CDR3 rearrangement, sequence reads were collapsed and filtered. For each sample, productive Simpson clonality was calculated by taking the square root of Simpson's diversity index across productive rearrangements. The source is immuneACCESS, and TCRdb retained only in-frame sequences with V and J called. Part of the clones is not carried over; for the studies checked, unresolved V genes explain less than half of this, and the remainder is unexplained. That table is the source of V, J and clone size, and D and trimming were worked out from the DNA. The sample table shows roughly 120,000 clones, and about 85% are seen once. 3.4% of the sample belongs to the ten largest clones.

The chain is made from TRBV5-5 and TRBJ2-2; the best D guess is TRBD1, with 5 bases matching. Source material: peripheral blood. The TCR comes from a middle-aged man with acute or convalescent COVID-19. The sequenced DNA: TGTGCCAGCAGCTTGGAGGGGCTTGGCACCGGGGAGCTGTTTTTT. Its product reads: CASSLEGLGTGELFF.